This is a list of T cell receptor beta chains from one sample in a study of blood T cell repertoires in COVID-19. The assay was immunoSEQ multiplex PCR, and TCRdb's table has in-frame clones only and misses some. The sample lists under 150,000 clones, 70% to 90% occurring once. Sequencing was done on a sample of peripheral blood. These receptors all stem from a man in his 70s with active COVID-19. CDR3s include the opening cysteine and the closing phenylalanine or tryptophan. A D gene is named only where the DNA matches it firmly. Some rows have no size entry. The others give once, few or many, or a class for an expanded clone.

cdr3_nt,cdr3_aa,v_call,d_call,j_call,cdr3_length,clone_size
TGTGCCAGCTCACCAGCTACTGGAAACACCATATATTTT,CASSPATGNTIYF,TRBV18,NA,TRBJ1-3,13,NA
TGCAGCGCGGATAGCGGGAGGGCCAGCACAGATACGCAGTATTTT,CSADSGRASTDTQYF,TRBV29-1,TRBD2,TRBJ2-3,15,NA
TGTGCCAGCAGCCCCGACAGGAACTCTGGAAACACCATATATTTT,CASSPDRNSGNTIYF,TRBV7-7,NA,TRBJ1-3,15,NA
TGTGCCAGCAGTTTGTCTTCCGGGGAGCTGTTTTTT,CASSLSSGELFF,TRBV12-3/TRBV12-4,NA,TRBJ2-2,12,once
TGTGCCAGCAGCTTAAACGGCTATGGCTACACCTTC,CASSLNGYGYTF,TRBV7-3,NA,TRBJ1-2,12,NA
TGTGCCAGCAGTTTAATTCGGGGGTGGAACCCAATGGCGACTAACTATGGCTACACCTTC,CASSLIRGWNPMATNYGYTF,TRBV28,NA,TRBJ1-2,20,NA
TGTGCCAGCAGTCGCTCCGACAGGGCGGCTGGCTACACCTTC,CASSRSDRAAGYTF,TRBV28,TRBD1,TRBJ1-2,14,NA
TGTGCCAGAAGCTTGGCTCGGGAGGGCCGTTGGGAGACCCAGTACTTC,CARSLAREGRWETQYF,TRBV5-3,TRBD2,TRBJ2-5,16,NA
TGTGCCAGTAGGGGGCAATTATATCAGCCCCAGCATTTT,CASRGQLYQPQHF,TRBV19,NA,TRBJ1-5,13,NA
TGCGCCAGCAGCTTCAGGGCGGAGGAGCTGTTTTTT,CASSFRAEELFF,TRBV5-1,NA,TRBJ2-2,12,NA
TGTGCCAGCAGTCCTAGCGGGAATATGGGGGAGCTGTTTTTT,CASSPSGNMGELFF,TRBV3-1/TRBV3-2,TRBD2,TRBJ2-2,14,NA
TGTGCCACGGGGGTAGGGGAGACCCAGTACTTC,CATGVGETQYF,TRBV3-1/TRBV3-2,NA,TRBJ2-5,11,NA
TGTGCCAGCAGTTACGAGGGATATTCAAACACCGGGGAGCTGTTTTTT,CASSYEGYSNTGELFF,TRBV6-6,NA,TRBJ2-2,16,NA
TGCGCCAGCAGCTTTACTAGCGGGGCTATCTCCTACAATGAGCAGTTCTTC,CASSFTSGAISYNEQFF,TRBV5-1,TRBD2,TRBJ2-1,17,once
TGCGCCAGCAGCTCCCTAACTAGCGGGAGAACAGATACGCAGTATTTT,CASSSLTSGRTDTQYF,TRBV5-1,TRBD2,TRBJ2-3,16,NA
TGTGCCAGCAGTCCTCGACATCTGGAGGCCCAGTACTTC,CASSPRHLEAQYF,TRBV12-3/TRBV12-4,NA,TRBJ2-5,13,NA
TGTGCCAGCAGCGGGGGGAGTCCCGGGGAGCTGTTTTTT,CASSGGSPGELFF,TRBV5-6,NA,TRBJ2-2,13,once
TGTGCCAGCCGACTAGCGGGAACCGGCGAGCAGTACTTC,CASRLAGTGEQYF,TRBV2,TRBD2,TRBJ2-7,13,NA
TGTGCCACCAGTGACCCGACGACTAGCGCGGGGACCTACGAGCAGTACTTC,CATSDPTTSAGTYEQYF,TRBV24-1,TRBD2,TRBJ2-7,17,NA
TGTGCCACCAGCAGAATAAGGGGAACCGGGGAGCTGTTTTTT,CATSRIRGTGELFF,TRBV15,NA,TRBJ2-2,14,NA